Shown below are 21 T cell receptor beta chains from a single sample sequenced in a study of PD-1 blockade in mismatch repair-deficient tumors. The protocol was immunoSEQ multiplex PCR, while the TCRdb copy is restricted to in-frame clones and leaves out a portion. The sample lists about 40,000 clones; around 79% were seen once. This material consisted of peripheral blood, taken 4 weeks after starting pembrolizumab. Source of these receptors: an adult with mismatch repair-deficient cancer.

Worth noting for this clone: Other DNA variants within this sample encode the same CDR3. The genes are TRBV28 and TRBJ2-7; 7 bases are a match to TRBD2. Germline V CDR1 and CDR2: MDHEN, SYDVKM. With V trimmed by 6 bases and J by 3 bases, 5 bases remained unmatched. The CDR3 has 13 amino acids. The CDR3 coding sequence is TGTGCCAGCAGATCCGGGACTATCTACGAGCAGTACTTC. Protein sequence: CASRSGTIYEQYF.

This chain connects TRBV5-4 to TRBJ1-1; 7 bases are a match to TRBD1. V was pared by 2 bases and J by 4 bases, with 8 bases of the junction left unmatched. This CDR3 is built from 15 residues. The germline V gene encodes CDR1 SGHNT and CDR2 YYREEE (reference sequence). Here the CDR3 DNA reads TGTGCCAGCAGCTTCGGAGTTAGACAGGGCACTGAAGCTTTCTTT. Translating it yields CASSFGVRQGTEAFF.

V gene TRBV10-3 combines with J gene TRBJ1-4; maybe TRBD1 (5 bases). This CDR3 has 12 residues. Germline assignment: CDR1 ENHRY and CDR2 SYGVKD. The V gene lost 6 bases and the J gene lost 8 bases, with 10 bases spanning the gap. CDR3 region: CAISQGDEKLFF. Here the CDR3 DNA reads TGTGCCATCAGCCAGGGTGACGAAAAACTGTTTTTT.

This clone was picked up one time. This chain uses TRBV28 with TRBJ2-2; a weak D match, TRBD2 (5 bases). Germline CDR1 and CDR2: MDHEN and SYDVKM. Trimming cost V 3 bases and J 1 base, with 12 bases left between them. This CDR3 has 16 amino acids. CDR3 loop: CASSFTRTRNTGELFF. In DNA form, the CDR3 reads TGTGCCAGCAGTTTCACTAGGACCCGGAACACCGGGGAGCTGTTTTTT.

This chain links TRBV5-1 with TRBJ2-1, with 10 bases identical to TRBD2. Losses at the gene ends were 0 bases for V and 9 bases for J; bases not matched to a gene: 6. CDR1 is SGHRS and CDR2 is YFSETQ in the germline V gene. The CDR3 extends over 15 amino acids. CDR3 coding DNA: TGCGCCAGCAGCTTGGTTGCTAGCGGGAGTGGTGAGCAGTTCTTC. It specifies CASSLVASGSGEQFF.

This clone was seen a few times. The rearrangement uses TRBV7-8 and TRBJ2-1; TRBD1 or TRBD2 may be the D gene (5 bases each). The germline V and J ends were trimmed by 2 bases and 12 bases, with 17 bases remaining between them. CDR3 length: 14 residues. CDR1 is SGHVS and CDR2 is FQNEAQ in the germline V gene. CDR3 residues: CASSLSPGGSGQFF. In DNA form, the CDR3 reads TGTGCCAGCAGCTTAAGCCCTGGGGGTTCGGGGCAGTTCTTC.

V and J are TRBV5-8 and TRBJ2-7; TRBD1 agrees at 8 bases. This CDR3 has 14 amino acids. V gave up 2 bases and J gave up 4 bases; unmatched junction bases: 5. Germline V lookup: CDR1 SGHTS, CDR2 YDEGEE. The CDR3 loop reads CASSLGRGRYEQYF. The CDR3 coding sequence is TGTGCCAGCAGCTTAGGCAGGGGGCGTTACGAGCAGTACTTC. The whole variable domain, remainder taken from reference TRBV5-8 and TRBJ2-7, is EAGVTQSPTHLIKTRGQQATLRCSPISGHTSVYWYQQALGLGLQFLLWYDEGEERNRGNFPPRFSGRQFPNYSSELNVNALELEDSALYLCASSLGRGRYEQYFGPGTRLTVT.

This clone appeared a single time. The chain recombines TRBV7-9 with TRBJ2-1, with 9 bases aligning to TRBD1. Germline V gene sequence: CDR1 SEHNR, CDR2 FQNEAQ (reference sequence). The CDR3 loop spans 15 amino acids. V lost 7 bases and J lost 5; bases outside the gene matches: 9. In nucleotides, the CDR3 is TGTGCCAGCACGCTCGTGACAGGGGGTCACAATGAGCAGTTCTTC. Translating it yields CASTLVTGGHNEQFF.

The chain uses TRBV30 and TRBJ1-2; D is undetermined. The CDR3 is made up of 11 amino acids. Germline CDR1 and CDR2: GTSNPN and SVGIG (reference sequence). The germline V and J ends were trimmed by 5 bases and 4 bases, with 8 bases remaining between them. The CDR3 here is CAWSRIYGYTF. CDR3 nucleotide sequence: TGTGCCTGGTCCAGGATCTATGGCTACACCTTC.

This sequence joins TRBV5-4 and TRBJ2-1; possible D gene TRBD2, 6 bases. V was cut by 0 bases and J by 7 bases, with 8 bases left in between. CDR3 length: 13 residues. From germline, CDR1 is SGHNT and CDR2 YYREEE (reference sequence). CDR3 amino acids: CASSLGGKNEQFF. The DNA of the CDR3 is TGTGCCAGCAGCTTGGGCGGGAAAAATGAGCAGTTCTTC. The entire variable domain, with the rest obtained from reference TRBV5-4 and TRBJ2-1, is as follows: ETGVTQSPTHLIKTRGQQVTLRCSSQSGHNTVSWYQQALGQGPQFIFQYYREEENGRGNFPPRFSGLQFPNYSSELNVNALELDDSALYLCASSLGGKNEQFFGPGTRLTVL.

The CDR3 nucleotides are TGTGCCAGCAGTGAGACAGGGGGCGCCGGGCAGCCCCAGCATTTT. Encoded protein: CASSETGGAGQPQHF. The rearrangement joins TRBV28 to TRBJ1-5, with TRBD1 matching 10 bases. Per germline, CDR1 MDHEN and CDR2 SYDVKM. The CDR3 has 15 amino acids. Unmatched junction bases numbered 8, after V lost 5 bases and J lost 7 bases.

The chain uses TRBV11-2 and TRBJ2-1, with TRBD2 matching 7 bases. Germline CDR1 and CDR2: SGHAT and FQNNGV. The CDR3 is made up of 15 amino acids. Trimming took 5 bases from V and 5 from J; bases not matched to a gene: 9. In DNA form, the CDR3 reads TGTGCCAGCAGCCCAGCGGAGCGGGGTAACAATGAGCAGTTCTTC. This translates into CASSPAERGNNEQFF.

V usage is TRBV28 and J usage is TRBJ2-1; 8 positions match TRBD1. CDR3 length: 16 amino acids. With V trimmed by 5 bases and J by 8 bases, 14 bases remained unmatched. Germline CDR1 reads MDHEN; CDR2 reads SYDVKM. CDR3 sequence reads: CASSPPGQDFVDEQFF. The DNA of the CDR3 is TGTGCCAGCAGTCCCCCGGGACAGGATTTTGTCGATGAGCAGTTCTTC. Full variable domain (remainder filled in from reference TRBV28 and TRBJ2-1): DVKVTQSSRYLVKRTGEKVFLECVQDMDHENMFWYRQDPGLGLRLIYFSYDVKMKEKGDIPEGYSVSREKKERFSLILESASTNQTSMYLCASSPPGQDFVDEQFFGPGTRLTVL.

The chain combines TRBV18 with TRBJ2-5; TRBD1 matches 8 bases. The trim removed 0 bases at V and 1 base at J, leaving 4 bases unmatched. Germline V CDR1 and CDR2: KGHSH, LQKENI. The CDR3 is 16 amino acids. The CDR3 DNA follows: TGTGCCAGCTCACCACCTACTGGGACAGGCCAAGAGACCCAGTACTTC. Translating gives CASSPPTGTGQETQYF.

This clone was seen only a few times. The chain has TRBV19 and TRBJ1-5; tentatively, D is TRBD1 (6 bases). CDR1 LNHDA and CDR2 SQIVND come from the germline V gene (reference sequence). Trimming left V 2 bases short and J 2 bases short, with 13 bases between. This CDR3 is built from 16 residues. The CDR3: CASSIRGRGGNQPQHF. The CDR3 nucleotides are TGTGCCAGTAGTATACGGGGGCGCGGGGGCAATCAGCCCCAGCATTTT.

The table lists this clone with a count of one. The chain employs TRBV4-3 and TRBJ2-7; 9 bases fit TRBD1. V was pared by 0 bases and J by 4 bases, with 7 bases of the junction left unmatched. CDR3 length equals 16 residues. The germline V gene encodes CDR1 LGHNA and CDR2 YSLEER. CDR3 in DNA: TGCGCCAGCAGCCAAGACTGGGGACAGGGTTCTTACGAGCAGTACTTC. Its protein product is CASSQDWGQGSYEQYF.

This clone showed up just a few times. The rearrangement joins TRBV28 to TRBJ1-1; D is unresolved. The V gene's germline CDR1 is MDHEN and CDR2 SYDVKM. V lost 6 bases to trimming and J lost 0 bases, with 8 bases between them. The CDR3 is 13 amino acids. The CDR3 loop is CASRVGMNTEAFF. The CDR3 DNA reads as TGTGCCAGCAGGGTAGGAATGAACACTGAAGCTTTCTTT.

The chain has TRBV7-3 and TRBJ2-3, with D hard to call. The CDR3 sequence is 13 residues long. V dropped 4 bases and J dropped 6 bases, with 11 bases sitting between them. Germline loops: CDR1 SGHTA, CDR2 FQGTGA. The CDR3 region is CASSSTPGDTQYF. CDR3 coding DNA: TGTGCCAGCAGCTCCACCCCGGGCGATACGCAGTATTTT.

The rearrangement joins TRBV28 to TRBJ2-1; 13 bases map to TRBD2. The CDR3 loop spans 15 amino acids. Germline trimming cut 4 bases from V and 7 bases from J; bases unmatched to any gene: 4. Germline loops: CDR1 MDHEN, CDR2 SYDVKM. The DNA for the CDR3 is TGTGCCAGCAGTTGGACTAGCGGGAGTGGTAATGAGCAGTTCTTC. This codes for CASSWTSGSGNEQFF.

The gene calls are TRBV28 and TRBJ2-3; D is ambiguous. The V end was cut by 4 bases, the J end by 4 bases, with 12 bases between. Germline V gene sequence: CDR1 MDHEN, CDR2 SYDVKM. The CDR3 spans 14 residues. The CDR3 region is CASSSAIRADTQYF. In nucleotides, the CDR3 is TGTGCCAGCAGTTCGGCTATCCGGGCAGATACGCAGTATTTT.

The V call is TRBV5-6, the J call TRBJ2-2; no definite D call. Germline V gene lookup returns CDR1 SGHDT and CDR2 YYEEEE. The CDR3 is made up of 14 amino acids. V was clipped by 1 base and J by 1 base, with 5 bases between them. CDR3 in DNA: TGTGCCAGCAGCTTGTCGGGGAACACCGGGGAGCTGTTTTTT. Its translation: CASSLSGNTGELFF.